The source of this T cell receptor beta chain is a study of cytomegalovirus exposure and HLA in healthy donors. Broader study findings: Researchers reportedly found TCR beta sequences accurately predicted most subjects' HLA-A and HLA-B alleles.

PCR used 60 Vbeta primers and 13 Jbeta primers. Produced via immunoSEQ multiplex PCR; TCRdb's table is partial and in-frame only. The data show about 130,000 clones, with about 76% seen just once and about 0.63% held by the top ten. Healthy people donating bone marrow made up the donors. Germline V gene sequence: CDR1 MNHNS, CDR2 SASEGT. The CDR3 runs to 13 residues. With 3 bases clipped from V and 2 bases from J, the junction kept 0 bases outside the gene matches. On this clone itself: Its antigen remains unknown.

This chain uses TRBV6-1 with TRBJ1-2; 7 bases fit TRBD1. The receptor's source is a man between 18 and 29 years old in good health and CMV-seronegative. Sequencing was carried out using PBMCs. The CDR3 spells CASSETGNYGYTF. The CDR3 bases are TGTGCCAGCAGTGAGACAGGGAACTATGGCTACACCTTC.